This TCR beta chain was recovered during a study of OX40 agonist ivuxolimab in advanced cancers. Overall study: Earlier anti-PD-1, anti-PD-L1 or anti-CTLA-4 therapy was permitted; roughly 40% had received some.

The cohort excluded patients with autoimmune disease history or systemic immunosuppression. The CDR3 has 13 residues. Trimming took 4 bases from V and 12 from J, leaving 16 bases between them. CDR1 is MNHEY and CDR2 is SMNVEV in the germline V gene (reference sequence). Assay: immunoSEQ multiplex PCR; the TCRdb copy retains only in-frame clones and omits some. The table records roughly 52,000 clones, 70% to 90% of them present only once. Concerning this clone itself: Its antigen is unknown.

Study-level points and caveats: The specificity for antigen of the expanded peripheral T cells was not determined. Averaging showed that CD8+ T cells had more expanded clones than CD4+ did.

The clonotype comes from an adult with an advanced solid tumor such as melanoma, head and neck, liver or kidney cancer. This material consisted of CD4+ or CD8+ T cells sorted from blood, taken in a trial of the OX40 agonist ivuxolimab. V and J are TRBV27 and TRBJ2-1; no clear D gene. The CDR3 loop reads CASSYGQQAGQFF. As DNA, the CDR3 is TGTGCCAGCAGTTATGGGCAGCAGGCTGGGCAGTTCTTC.